This T cell receptor beta chain emerged from a study of blood T cells in healthy people across ages. The V end lost 2 bases, the J end lost 4 bases, and 8 bases lay between the germline ends. CDR1 and CDR2 (germline): SGHTA, FQGNSA. The CDR3 is 13 residues long. The authors ran a second PCR of roughly 6 to 12 cycles using a sample-barcoded 5' primer and a J-beta primer mix. Using its own MiXCR run on the 5' RACE reads, TCRdb lists one record per CDR3 protein. In the table there are roughly 1 million distinct CDR3 sequences, roughly 24% of which are singletons. The sample was also linked to a second study, of T cells of mothers and their children.

This clonotype was sampled from a girl aged 2 to 9 in good health. The sequencing sample was made of blood. This rearrangement joins TRBV7-2 to TRBJ1-2; D is undetermined. CDR3 amino acids: CASSLLAVYGYTF. In DNA form, the CDR3 reads TGTGCCAGCAGCTTATTGGCAGTCTATGGCTACACCTTC.